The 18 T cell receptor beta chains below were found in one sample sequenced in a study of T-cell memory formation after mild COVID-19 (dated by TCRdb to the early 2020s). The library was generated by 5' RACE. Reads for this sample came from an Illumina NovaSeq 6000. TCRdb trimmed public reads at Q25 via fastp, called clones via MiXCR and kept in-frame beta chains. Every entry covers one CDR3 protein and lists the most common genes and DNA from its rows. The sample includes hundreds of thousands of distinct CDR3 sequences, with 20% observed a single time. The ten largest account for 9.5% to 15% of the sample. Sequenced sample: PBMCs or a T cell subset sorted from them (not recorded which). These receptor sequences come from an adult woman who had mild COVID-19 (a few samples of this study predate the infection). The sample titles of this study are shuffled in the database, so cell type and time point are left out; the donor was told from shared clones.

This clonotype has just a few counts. CDR3 loop: CASSADPGSEQYF. Here the CDR3 DNA reads TGTGCCAGCAGCGCCGACCCGGGGTCCGAGCAGTACTTC. The chain combines TRBV7-3 with TRBJ2-7, with TRBD2 as a possible D gene (5 bases). In germline, CDR1 is SGHTA, CDR2 FQGTGA. The ends were cut back, 5 bases at V and 6 bases at J, with 14 bases in the middle. The CDR3 covers 13 residues.

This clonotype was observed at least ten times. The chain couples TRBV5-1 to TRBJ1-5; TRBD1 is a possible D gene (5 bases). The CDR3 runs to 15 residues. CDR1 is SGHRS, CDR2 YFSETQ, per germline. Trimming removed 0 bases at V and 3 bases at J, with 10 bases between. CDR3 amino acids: CASSLAPGTNQPQHF. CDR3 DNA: TGCGCCAGCAGCTTGGCACCCGGGACCAATCAGCCCCAGCATTTT.

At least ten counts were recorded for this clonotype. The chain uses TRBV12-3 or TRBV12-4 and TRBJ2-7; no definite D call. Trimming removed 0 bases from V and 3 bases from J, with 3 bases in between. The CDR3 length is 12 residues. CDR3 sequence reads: CASSLARYEQYF. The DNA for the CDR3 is TGTGCCAGCAGTTTAGCCCGCTACGAGCAGTACTTC.

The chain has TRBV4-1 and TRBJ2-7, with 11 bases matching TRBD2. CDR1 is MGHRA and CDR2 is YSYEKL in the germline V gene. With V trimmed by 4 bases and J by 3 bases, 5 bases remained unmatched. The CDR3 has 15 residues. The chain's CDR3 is CASSRPGLADYEQYF. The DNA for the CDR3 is TGCGCCAGCAGCCGGCCGGGACTAGCGGACTACGAGCAGTACTTC.

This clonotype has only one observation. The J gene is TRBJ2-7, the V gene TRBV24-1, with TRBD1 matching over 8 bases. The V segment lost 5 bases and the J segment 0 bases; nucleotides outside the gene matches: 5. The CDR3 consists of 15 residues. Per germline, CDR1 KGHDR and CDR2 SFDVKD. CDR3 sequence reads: CATSGSGTGSYEQYF. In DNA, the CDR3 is TGTGCCACCAGTGGGTCCGGGACAGGCTCCTACGAGCAGTACTTC.

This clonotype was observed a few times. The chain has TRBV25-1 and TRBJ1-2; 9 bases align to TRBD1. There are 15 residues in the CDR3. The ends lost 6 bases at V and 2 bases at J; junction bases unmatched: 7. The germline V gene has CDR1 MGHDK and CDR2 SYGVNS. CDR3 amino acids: CASSVGGTGNYGYTF. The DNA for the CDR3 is TGTGCCAGCAGCGTTGGGGGGACAGGGAACTATGGCTACACCTTC.

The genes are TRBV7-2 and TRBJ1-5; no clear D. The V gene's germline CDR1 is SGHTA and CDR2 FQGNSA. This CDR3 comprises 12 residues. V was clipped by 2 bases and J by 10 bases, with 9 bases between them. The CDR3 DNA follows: TGTGCCAGCAGCTTATTACGCGGACCCCAGCATTTT. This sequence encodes CASSLLRGPQHF.

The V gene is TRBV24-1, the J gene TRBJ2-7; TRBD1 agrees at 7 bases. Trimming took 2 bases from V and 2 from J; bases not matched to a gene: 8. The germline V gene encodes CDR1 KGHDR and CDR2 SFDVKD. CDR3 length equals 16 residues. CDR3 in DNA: TGTGCCACCAGTGATTCTGGCAGGGGGTTTGCCTACGAGCAGTACTTC. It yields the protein CATSDSGRGFAYEQYF.

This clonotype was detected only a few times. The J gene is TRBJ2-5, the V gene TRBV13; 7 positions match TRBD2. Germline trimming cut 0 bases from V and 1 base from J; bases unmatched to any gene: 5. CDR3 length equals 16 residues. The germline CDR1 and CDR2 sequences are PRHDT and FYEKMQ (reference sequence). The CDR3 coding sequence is TGTGCCAGCAGCTTAGGGTCTAGCGGATTCCAAGAGACCCAGTACTTC. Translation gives CASSLGSSGFQETQYF.

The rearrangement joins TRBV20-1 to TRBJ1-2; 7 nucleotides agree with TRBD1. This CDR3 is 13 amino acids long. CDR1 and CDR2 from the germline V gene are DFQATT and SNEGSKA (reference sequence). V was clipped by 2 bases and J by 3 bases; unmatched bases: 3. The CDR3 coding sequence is TGCAGTGCTAGAAGGGACAGCTACTATGGCTACACCTTC. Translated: CSARRDSYYGYTF.

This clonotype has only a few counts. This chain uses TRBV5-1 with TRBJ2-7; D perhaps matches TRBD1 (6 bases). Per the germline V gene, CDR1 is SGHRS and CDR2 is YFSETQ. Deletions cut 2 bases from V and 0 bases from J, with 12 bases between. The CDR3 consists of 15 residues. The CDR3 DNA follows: TGCGCCAGCAGCTTACTGGGACATGACTCCTACGAGCAGTACTTC. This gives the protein CASSLLGHDSYEQYF.

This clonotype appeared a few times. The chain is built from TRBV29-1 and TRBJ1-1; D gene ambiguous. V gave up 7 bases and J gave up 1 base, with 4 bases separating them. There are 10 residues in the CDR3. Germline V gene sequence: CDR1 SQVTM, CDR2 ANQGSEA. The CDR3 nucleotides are TGCAGCGCATCGAACACTGAAGCTTTCTTT. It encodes CSASNTEAFF.

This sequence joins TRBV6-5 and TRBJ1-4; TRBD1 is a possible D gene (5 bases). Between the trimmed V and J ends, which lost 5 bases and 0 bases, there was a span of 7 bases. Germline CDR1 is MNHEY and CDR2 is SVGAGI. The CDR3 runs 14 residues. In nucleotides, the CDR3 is TGTGCCAGCAGTCAGACAGCAACTAATGAAAAACTGTTTTTT. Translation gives CASSQTATNEKLFF.

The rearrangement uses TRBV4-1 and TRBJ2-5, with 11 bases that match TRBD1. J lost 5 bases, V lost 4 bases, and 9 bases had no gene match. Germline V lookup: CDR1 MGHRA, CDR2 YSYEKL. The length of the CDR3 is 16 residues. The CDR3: CASSLIGGQGGETQYF. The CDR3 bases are TGCGCCAGCAGCCTCATCGGGGGACAGGGGGGTGAGACCCAGTACTTC.

CDR3 in amino acids: CASSQEGTSSYEQYF. CDR3 in DNA: TGTGCCAGCAGCCAAGAAGGGACTAGCTCCTACGAGCAGTACTTC. The gene calls are TRBV3-1 and TRBJ2-7, with 8 bases aligning to TRBD2. The ends lost 0 bases at V and 0 bases at J; junction bases unmatched: 1. Germline V gives CDR1 LGHDT, CDR2 YNNKEL (reference sequence). The CDR3 loop spans 15 amino acids.

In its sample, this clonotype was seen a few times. The DNA for the CDR3 is TGTGCCATCAACTTAGCGGGCCCCACAGATACGCAGTATTTT. It encodes CAINLAGPTDTQYF. The chain combines TRBV10-3 with TRBJ2-3, with TRBD2 identical over 7 bases. This CDR3 is 14 amino acids long. V gave up 7 bases and J gave up 2 bases; unmatched junction bases: 6. CDR1 ENHRY and CDR2 SYGVKD come from the germline V gene.

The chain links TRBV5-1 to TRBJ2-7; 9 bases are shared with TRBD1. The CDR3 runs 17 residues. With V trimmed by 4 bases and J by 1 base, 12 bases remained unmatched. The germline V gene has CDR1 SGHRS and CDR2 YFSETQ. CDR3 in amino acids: CASSKFPRDRESYEQYF. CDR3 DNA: TGCGCCAGCAGCAAGTTCCCCCGGGACAGGGAGTCCTACGAGCAGTACTTC.

The CDR3 nucleotides read TGTGCCAGCAGCGACCGGGACAGGCGAATCGCACCCCTCCACTTT. Its protein is CASSDRDRRIAPLHF. The chain employs TRBV14 and TRBJ1-6; 8 nucleotides agree with TRBD1. The CDR3 contains 15 residues. Germline assignment: CDR1 SGHDN and CDR2 FVKESK. With V trimmed by 5 bases and J by 11 bases, 11 bases remained unmatched. The whole variable domain, filled in from reference TRBV14 and TRBJ1-6, reads EAGVTQFPSHSVIEKGQTVTLRCDPISGHDNLYWYRRVMGKEIKFLLHFVKESKQDESGMPNNRFLAERTGGTYSTLKVQPAELEDSGVYFCASSDRDRRIAPLHFGNGTRLTVT.